This T cell receptor beta chain was identified during a study of T cell responses to AZD1222 COVID-19 vaccine. Study-wide results and caveats: The study identified only six AZD1222 recipients as seropositive at baseline.

The germline CDR1 and CDR2 sequences are SGHTA and FQGNSA. Losses at the gene ends were 3 bases for V and 6 bases for J; bases not matched to a gene: 5. CDR3 size: 14 residues. As for this clone: What it binds is not known.

Repertoires were generated with immunoSEQ multiplex PCR, while TCRdb's copy carries only in-frame clones and drops some. The table lists roughly 150,000 clones, 85% to 90% of them singletons, with around 5.5% in the top ten. The sample here was peripheral blood, taken on day 0 of AZD1222 vaccination. The clonotype comes from an adult in good health. V is TRBV7-2 and J is TRBJ1-2; 9 bases match TRBD1. CDR3 DNA: TGTGCCAGCAGCTTTTTACAGGGGGCAGATGGCTACACCTTC. Translation gives CASSFLQGADGYTF.